Described below is a single T cell receptor (beta chain) sequence and its context. Antigen: not known. Vbeta (60) and Jbeta (13) primers were used in the PCR. Sequencing used immunoSEQ multiplex PCR; TCRdb keeps in-frame clones, though not all of them. The sample includes 150,000 to 200,000 clones, about four fifths of them seen just once. This sample was included in a study of cytomegalovirus exposure and HLA in healthy donors. Overall study results and limits: Later, an analysis showed that TCR beta chains associated with HLA were more clonally expanded than others that were equally common. Earlier analysis found most TCR beta V segments productive about 87% or about 30% of the time. A later analysis showed TCR association rates differing by HLA locus, peaking at DRB1 and lowest at HLA-C.

Germline V gene lookup returns CDR1 LNHDA and CDR2 SQIVND (reference sequence). This CDR3 region has 13 residues. Germline trimming cut 6 bases from V and 4 bases from J; bases unmatched to any gene: 3. This sequence joins TRBV19 and TRBJ1-2; 9 positions match TRBD1. This sequence originates from a young man in good health and CMV-seronegative. The sequenced material came from PBMCs. CDR3: CASRTDRGYGYTF. The CDR3, as DNA: TGTGCCAGTAGAACGGACAGGGGCTATGGCTACACCTTC.